This is a list of T cell receptor beta chains from one sample in a study of OX40 agonist ivuxolimab in advanced cancers. Produced via immunoSEQ multiplex PCR; TCRdb's table is partial and in-frame only. The repertoire holds some 16,000 clones, with about four fifths as singletons. The material was CD4+ or CD8+ T cells sorted from blood, obtained in a trial of the OX40 agonist ivuxolimab. The receptors originated from an adult with an advanced solid tumor such as melanoma, head and neck, liver or kidney cancer. The CDR3 runs from the conserved cysteine through the conserved F or W. A D gene is named only where the DNA matches it firmly. Clone size is not always given. Where it is, it says once, few, many or a class for expanded clones.

abundance	len	v_gene	j_gene	d_gene	CDR3aa	CDR3nt
once	15	TRBV5-6	TRBJ1-2	NA	CASSFITGDYYGYTF	TGTGCCAGCAGCTTCATCACAGGTGATTACTATGGCTACACCTTC
once	16	TRBV5-6	TRBJ2-7	TRBD1	CASSLAGDRDGYEQYF	TGTGCCAGCAGCTTGGCCGGGGACAGGGACGGCTACGAGCAGTACTTC
medium-sized	16	TRBV7-9	TRBJ2-3	TRBD1	CASSLAEDRDSDTQYF	TGTGCCAGCAGCTTAGCAGAGGACAGGGACTCAGATACGCAGTATTTT
NA	15	TRBV11-1	TRBJ2-1	TRBD1	CASSTTGTGLGEQFF	TGTGCCAGCAGCACCACCGGGACAGGTCTTGGGGAGCAGTTCTTC
NA	13	TRBV6-5	TRBJ1-4	NA	CASSYSSGGKLFF	TGTGCCAGCAGTTACTCGAGTGGTGGAAAACTGTTTTTT
NA	16	TRBV4-1	TRBJ2-5	NA	CASSQERGGLQETQYF	TGCGCCAGCAGCCAAGAACGAGGGGGTCTCCAAGAGACCCAGTACTTC
NA	11	TRBV7-6	TRBJ1-1	NA	CASRLRKKAFF	TGTGCCAGCAGGTTAAGGAAGAAGGCTTTCTTT
NA	15	TRBV9	TRBJ2-3	NA	CASSEDPGTSDTQYF	TGTGCCAGCAGCGAAGACCCTGGGACATCAGATACGCAGTATTTT
NA	12	TRBV7-2	TRBJ2-7	NA	CASSAAYYEQYF	TGTGCCAGCAGCGCGGCTTACTACGAGCAGTACTTC
NA	17	TRBV7-8	TRBJ1-6	NA	CASSLTRGDRLNSPLHF	TGTGCCAGCAGCTTAACGAGGGGTGACAGATTGAATTCACCCCTCCACTTT
NA	11	TRBV2	TRBJ2-7	NA	CASSAAYEQYF	TGTGCCAGCAGTGCCGCCTACGAGCAGTACTTC
few	15	TRBV5-4	TRBJ2-1	NA	CASSLGGMSYNEQFF	TGTGCCAGCAGCTTGGGGGGTATGTCCTACAATGAGCAGTTCTTC
few	16	TRBV7-9	TRBJ1-2	TRBD1	CASSWRQGNLFYGYTF	TGTGCCAGCAGCTGGAGACAGGGAAACCTCTTCTATGGCTACACCTTC
NA	12	TRBV11-3	TRBJ2-1	TRBD2	CASSSRLAQQFF	TGTGCCAGCAGCTCCAGACTAGCGCAGCAGTTCTTC
NA	12	TRBV7-9	TRBJ2-1	NA	CASSLELNEQFF	TGTGCCAGCAGCTTAGAACTAAATGAGCAGTTCTTC
NA	20	TRBV2	TRBJ2-1	TRBD2	CASSEPTSGGLISSYNEQFF	TGTGCCAGCAGTGAACCGACTAGCGGGGGGCTAATTAGCTCCTACAATGAGCAGTTCTTC
NA	14	TRBV6-4	TRBJ2-7	NA	CASSDGPSYSEAYF	TGTGCCAGCAGTGATGGACCCTCTTACAGCGAAGCATACTTC
NA	17	TRBV4-3	TRBJ2-1	TRBD2	CASSQDLRGGLGNEQFF	TGCGCCAGCAGCCAAGATCTCCGGGGGGGCCTTGGGAATGAGCAGTTCTTC
NA	15	TRBV4-3	TRBJ2-1	TRBD2	CASSHNLAGDDEQFF	TGCGCCAGCAGCCATAATTTAGCGGGGGACGATGAGCAGTTCTTC
NA	14	TRBV29-1	TRBJ2-3	TRBD1	CSVDEQGEENTQYF	TGCAGCGTTGACGAACAGGGGGAAGAGAATACGCAGTATTTT
NA	15	TRBV13	TRBJ2-7	TRBD1	CASSFSDRSHYEQYF	TGTGCCAGCAGCTTTTCGGACAGGTCGCACTACGAGCAGTACTTC
NA	14	TRBV2	TRBJ1-2	NA	CASSEYSGRPCYTF	TGTGCCAGCAGTGAATACTCGGGACGGCCCTGCTACACCTTC
NA	15	TRBV7-9	TRBJ2-3	NA	CASSDPDGNTDTQYF	TGTGCCAGCAGCGACCCCGATGGAAACACAGATACGCAGTATTTT
NA	13	TRBV7-9	TRBJ2-5	NA	CASRPGGLETQYF	TGTGCCAGCAGGCCCGGGGGCCTGGAGACCCAGTACTTC
NA	16	TRBV6-6	TRBJ1-1	TRBD1	CASSYSRDRGNTEAFF	TGTGCCAGCAGTTACTCGAGGGACAGGGGGAACACTGAAGCTTTCTTT
NA	15	TRBV4-3	TRBJ2-1	NA	CASSQGTGEYNEQFF	TGCGCCAGCAGCCAAGGCACTGGAGAATACAATGAGCAGTTCTTC
NA	13	TRBV13	TRBJ2-2	NA	CASSLGPAGELFF	TGTGCCAGCAGCTTAGGCCCGGCCGGGGAGCTGTTTTTT
NA	14	TRBV7-2	TRBJ2-7	TRBD1	CASSPGTGGIEQYF	TGTGCCAGCAGCCCCGGGACAGGGGGCATCGAGCAGTACTTC
NA	16	TRBV27	TRBJ2-7	NA	CASSLFAGLNSYEQYF	TGTGCCAGCAGTTTATTTGCGGGACTGAACTCCTACGAGCAGTACTTC
large	13	TRBV16	TRBJ1-5	NA	CASSREHTQPQHF	TGTGCCAGCAGCCGGGAGCACACTCAGCCCCAGCATTTT
NA	11	TRBV4-3	TRBJ2-3	NA	CASSQEYTQYF	TGCGCCAGCAGCCAAGAATATACGCAGTATTTT
NA	16	TRBV6-5	TRBJ1-1	NA	CASSFLPRGLNTEAFF	TGTGCCAGCAGTTTCCTCCCCAGGGGATTGAACACTGAAGCTTTCTTT
NA	16	TRBV5-4	TRBJ1-2	TRBD1	CASSQEGDRSFYGYTF	TGTGCCAGCAGCCAAGAGGGGGACAGGTCTTTTTATGGCTACACCTTC
once	16	TRBV27	TRBJ2-7	TRBD1	CASSPHAGQGLYEQYF	TGTGCCAGCAGTCCACACGCGGGACAGGGGCTCTACGAGCAGTACTTC
NA	15	TRBV5-4	TRBJ1-4	TRBD1	CASSLGTGINEKLFF	TGTGCCAGCAGCTTGGGGACAGGGATTAATGAAAAACTGTTTTTT
NA	16	TRBV27	TRBJ2-1	TRBD2	CASRLAGGSSYNEQFF	TGTGCCAGCAGGCTAGCGGGGGGATCCTCCTACAATGAGCAGTTCTTC
once	17	TRBV13	TRBJ2-6	NA	CASSASDSGTGANVLTF	TGTGCCAGCTCTGCCTCGGACAGTGGGACTGGGGCCAACGTCCTGACTTTC
NA	17	TRBV7-8	TRBJ2-7	NA	CASSYVKTPDPSYEQYF	TGTGCCAGCAGTTACGTGAAAACACCGGACCCCTCCTACGAGCAGTACTTC
NA	14	TRBV4-2	TRBJ2-7	NA	CASSLSGSSYEQYF	TGTGCCAGCAGCTTGTCAGGGAGCTCCTACGAGCAGTACTTC
NA	15	TRBV6-1	TRBJ1-3	TRBD1	CASSFGQASGNTIYF	TGTGCCAGCAGCTTTGGACAGGCCTCTGGAAACACCATATATTTT
few	15	TRBV6-5	TRBJ2-2	TRBD2	CASSLAGSNTGELFF	TGTGCCAGCAGCTTAGCGGGTTCGAACACCGGGGAGCTGTTTTTT
NA	17	TRBV4-2	TRBJ1-5	NA	CASSQETGIISNQPQHF	TGTGCCAGCAGCCAAGAGACAGGAATTATTAGCAATCAGCCCCAGCATTTT
NA	18	TRBV13	TRBJ2-6	NA	CASSLSLTATSGANVLTF	TGTGCCAGCAGCTTATCTCTGACAGCCACCTCTGGGGCCAACGTCCTGACTTTC
once	13	TRBV11-2	TRBJ1-2	NA	CASSPLGGTGYTF	TGTGCCAGCAGCCCCCTGGGGGGCACCGGCTACACCTTC
NA	15	TRBV11-3	TRBJ2-4	NA	CASSSGRLAKNIQYF	TGTGCCAGCAGCTCGGGACGTTTAGCCAAAAACATTCAGTACTTC
NA	14	TRBV13	TRBJ1-6	TRBD1	CASSLQGMGSPLHF	TGTGCCAGCAGCCTACAGGGGATGGGTTCACCCCTCCACTTT
NA	15	TRBV30	TRBJ1-3	NA	CAWGGQWGSRNTIYF	TGTGCCTGGGGAGGACAGTGGGGATCGAGGAACACCATATATTTT
few	19	TRBV6-1	TRBJ2-7	TRBD2	CASSEFSSGLAGKGAEQYF	TGTGCCAGCAGTGAATTCAGTAGCGGACTAGCGGGCAAGGGAGCCGAGCAGTACTTC
NA	16	TRBV7-2	TRBJ2-2	NA	CASSFDIALNTGELFF	TGTGCCAGCAGCTTCGACATTGCTTTGAACACCGGGGAGCTGTTTTTT
NA	14	TRBV4-1	TRBJ1-1	NA	CASSQEQGRAEAFF	TGCGCCAGCAGCCAAGAGCAGGGGAGAGCTGAAGCTTTCTTT
NA	14	TRBV7-7	TRBJ2-5	TRBD2	CASSQGTSGAPQYF	TGCGCCAGCAGCCAAGGGACTAGCGGGGCCCCCCAGTACTTC
NA	16	TRBV5-6	TRBJ2-5	NA	CASSPSPGTDQETQYF	TGTGCCAGCAGCCCCAGTCCCGGGACTGACCAAGAGACCCAGTACTTC
few	14	TRBV4-2	TRBJ2-1	TRBD1	CASSPRTGLNEQFF	TGTGCCAGCAGTCCGAGGACAGGGCTGAATGAGCAGTTCTTC
NA	13	TRBV9	TRBJ1-1	NA	CASSGTVNTEAFF	TGTGCCAGCAGCGGAACAGTGAACACTGAAGCTTTCTTT
NA	16	TRBV4-1	TRBJ2-1	NA	CASSPGQTTSYNEQFF	TGCGCCAGCAGCCCCGGACAGACAACCTCCTACAATGAGCAGTTCTTC
few	14	TRBV4-1	TRBJ1-2	NA	CASSQDETNYGYTF	TGCGCCAGCAGCCAAGACGAAACTAACTATGGCTACACCTTC
once	14	TRBV5-6	TRBJ1-2	NA	CASRREMGNYGYTF	TGTGCCAGCAGACGGGAGATGGGGAACTATGGCTACACCTTC
NA	16	TRBV5-6	TRBJ1-1	TRBD1	CASSTWTGQDDTEAFF	TGTGCCAGCAGTACGTGGACGGGACAGGACGACACTGAAGCTTTCTTT